This T cell receptor beta chain is drawn from a study of blood T cells in healthy people across ages. Through a sample-barcoded 5' primer and a J-beta primer mix, a second PCR was run for roughly 7 to 11 cycles. TCRdb analysed the 5' RACE reads with MiXCR anew, one entry per CDR3 protein. This table holds roughly 700,000 distinct CDR3 sequences, roughly 50% found once. CDR3 size: 14 residues. V lost 2 bases and J 5 bases, leaving 10 bases between the germline ends. Germline V gene sequence: CDR1 SGHTA, CDR2 FQGNSA. This receptor was taken from a woman aged 55-70 years in good health. The V gene is TRBV7-2, the J gene TRBJ2-1; D is ambiguous. Specimen: blood. CDR3 bases: TGTGCCAGCAGCTTATCCGCGGAACACAATGAGCAGTTCTTC. This gives the protein CASSLSAEHNEQFF.